Below, one T cell receptor beta chain is given with its context. Clones were sequenced by immunoSEQ multiplex PCR, and TCRdb holds only the in-frame ones, with some missing. The data show some 270,000 clones, roughly nine tenths seen once. These data come from a study of blood T cell repertoires in COVID-19. The CDR3 contains 14 residues. V was pared by 1 base and J by 5 bases, with 0 bases of the junction left unmatched. Germline assignment: CDR1 SGHNT and CDR2 YENEEA. The sequencing sample was made of peripheral blood. The TCR comes from a woman aged 60-75 years who had recovered from COVID-19. V gene TRBV11-3 combines with J gene TRBJ2-2; TRBD2 matches 8 bases. CDR3 loop: CASSLGGGTGELFF. In DNA form, the CDR3 reads TGTGCCAGCAGCTTAGGCGGGGGGACCGGGGAGCTGTTTTTT.